The 15 T cell receptor beta chains listed next were all sequenced from one sample in a study of blood T cell repertoires in COVID-19. Profiled with immunoSEQ multiplex PCR; TCRdb holds only in-frame clones, not every one. The sample includes about 300,000 clones, more than 70% of them seen just once. The material sequenced was peripheral blood. The receptors were gathered from a woman aged 45-65 years with acute or convalescent COVID-19.

The rearrangement uses TRBV4-1 and TRBJ2-2, with TRBD1 matching over 10 bases. Trimming removed 5 bases from V and 4 bases from J; junction bases left unmatched: 4. Germline assignment: CDR1 MGHRA and CDR2 YSYEKL. The CDR3 has 15 amino acids. The CDR3 region is CASSDRDRGTGELFF. The CDR3 coding sequence is TGCGCCAGCAGCGACCGGGACAGGGGCACCGGGGAGCTGTTTTTT.

The chain combines TRBV7-2 with TRBJ2-7, with 9 bases that match TRBD1. After removal of 3 bases from V and 6 bases from J, the junction contained 9 bases not matched to a gene. From germline, CDR1 is SGHTA and CDR2 FQGNSA. The CDR3 is 15 residues long. This CDR3 is CASSLDGDRVAEQYF. The CDR3 DNA is TGTGCCAGCAGCTTGGACGGGGACAGGGTGGCCGAGCAGTACTTC.

The chain combines TRBV3-1 (or the pseudogene TRBV3-2) with TRBJ2-7; maybe TRBD2 (5 bases). Germline CDR1 LGHDT, CDR2 YNNKEL (reference sequence). V lost 4 bases and J lost 2, with 15 bases in between. The CDR3 is 15 residues long. CDR3 nucleotide sequence: TGTGCCAGCAGCCCCACCCGGACTGGCGCCTACGAGCAGTACTTC. Protein sequence: CASSPTRTGAYEQYF.

The J gene is TRBJ2-7, the V gene TRBV9; possibly TRBD1 for D (6 bases). V was pared by 2 bases and J by 1 base, with 10 bases between. This CDR3 is 14 amino acids long. Germline loops: CDR1 SGDLS, CDR2 YYNGEE. As DNA, the CDR3 is TGTGCCAGCAGCGTGACAGGTACTTCCTACGAGCAGTACTTC. Its translation is CASSVTGTSYEQYF.

The rearrangement links TRBV28 to TRBJ2-7, with no clear D. V shed 6 bases and J shed 4 bases, with 13 bases lying between them. Germline V CDR1 and CDR2: MDHEN, SYDVKM. The length of the CDR3 is 13 residues. Here the CDR3 DNA reads TGTGCCAGCAGCCCATCAATCGGTTACGAGCAGTACTTC. It is translated as CASSPSIGYEQYF.

The table lists this clone with a count of one. The J gene is TRBJ1-2, the V gene TRBV6-1, with TRBD1 as a possible D gene (5 bases). The CDR3 totals 15 residues. The germline CDR1 and CDR2 sequences are MNHNS and SASEGT. V dropped 5 bases and J dropped 3 bases, with 16 bases sitting between them. The CDR3 nucleotides read TGTGCCAGCAGTTCCCAACCTAGACAGTACTATGGCTACACCTTC. This sequence encodes CASSSQPRQYYGYTF.

In its sample, this clone was seen a few times. This chain uses TRBV7-3 with TRBJ2-7, with TRBD1 matching over 7 bases. The germline V gene has CDR1 SGHTA and CDR2 FQGTGA. Trimming cost V 2 bases and J 2 bases; bases outside gene matches: 6. The CDR3 covers 15 residues. The CDR3 is CASSLLGQATYEQYF. The CDR3 bases are TGTGCCAGCAGCTTACTCGGACAGGCTACCTACGAGCAGTACTTC.

The chain combines TRBV27 with TRBJ2-4; TRBD2 agrees at 11 bases. The junction had 9 bases not matched to a gene; V was cut back by 7 bases and J by 7 bases. CDR1 and CDR2 (germline): MNHEY, SMNVEV (reference sequence). This CDR3 contains 15 residues. CDR3 protein: CASNPGTSGRNIQYF. The CDR3 DNA reads as TGTGCCAGCAACCCCGGGACTAGCGGTCGGAACATTCAGTACTTC.

This sequence joins TRBV13 and TRBJ2-7; 9 nucleotides line up with TRBD2. Germline V gene lookup returns CDR1 PRHDT and CDR2 FYEKMQ (reference sequence). The CDR3 is 15 amino acids. J was trimmed by 5 bases and V by 5 bases; bases with no gene match: 10. The CDR3 DNA sequence: TGTGCCAGCAGCCGTGTAGCGGGAGCTGGAAACGAGCAGTACTTC. It codes for CASSRVAGAGNEQYF.

The chain employs TRBV25-1 and TRBJ1-2, with a possible D match to TRBD1 (6 bases). In germline, CDR1 is MGHDK, CDR2 SYGVNS. This CDR3 region has 18 residues. Trimming removed 1 base at V and 2 bases at J, with 20 bases between. CDR3 bases: TGTGCCAGCAGTGAATTTAGAGGCAGGGGCGTTTCGAACTATGGCTACACCTTC. This gives the protein CASSEFRGRGVSNYGYTF.

This clone was detected only a few times. V and J are TRBV7-2 and TRBJ1-5; TRBD1 matches at 7 bases. Germline trimming cut 5 bases from V and 3 bases from J; bases unmatched to any gene: 7. Looked up from germline, CDR1 is SGHTA and CDR2 is FQGNSA. There are 15 residues in the CDR3. Here the CDR3 reads CASSRRQGDNQPQHF. Here the CDR3 DNA reads TGTGCCAGCAGCCGTAGACAGGGAGACAATCAGCCCCAGCATTTT.

This clone was observed a handful of times. This rearrangement joins TRBV7-9 to TRBJ2-5, with TRBD2 matching 12 bases. V was clipped by 5 bases and J by 5 bases; unmatched bases: 18. Germline CDR1 reads SEHNR; CDR2 reads FQNEAQ (reference sequence). The CDR3 contains 19 residues. CDR3 nucleotides: TGTGCCAGCAGCCCCAAGATGACTAGCGGGAGCAAAGTAGGGGAGACCCAGTACTTC. Its translation: CASSPKMTSGSKVGETQYF.

V usage is TRBV14 and J usage is TRBJ2-7, with a possible D match to TRBD2 (5 bases). The V end lost 3 bases, the J end lost 4 bases, and 10 bases lay between the germline ends. Germline CDR1 reads SGHDN; CDR2 reads FVKESK. CDR3 length: 13 residues. The CDR3 loop reads CASSHSGGYEQYF. The CDR3 region has the DNA TGTGCCAGCAGCCACTCAGGCGGGTACGAGCAGTACTTC.

The chain has TRBV5-1 and TRBJ1-2; unclear D gene. The CDR3 spans 17 residues. Trimming removed 4 bases at V and 6 bases at J, with 25 bases between. CDR1 and CDR2 from the germline V gene are SGHRS and YFSETQ. CDR3 sequence reads: CASSGWQVGGRHDGYTF. CDR3 sequence (DNA): TGCGCCAGCAGCGGGTGGCAGGTGGGAGGAAGGCATGATGGCTACACCTTC.

The genes are TRBV18 and TRBJ2-1, with 9 bases matching TRBD2. The CDR3 sequence is 16 residues long. The V segment lost 6 bases and the J segment 6 bases; nucleotides outside the gene matches: 12. Germline V gene sequence: CDR1 KGHSH, CDR2 LQKENI. CDR3 DNA: TGTGCCAGCTCCACCCTCGGGACTAGCAGTACCAATGAGCAGTTCTTC. This gives the protein CASSTLGTSSTNEQFF.